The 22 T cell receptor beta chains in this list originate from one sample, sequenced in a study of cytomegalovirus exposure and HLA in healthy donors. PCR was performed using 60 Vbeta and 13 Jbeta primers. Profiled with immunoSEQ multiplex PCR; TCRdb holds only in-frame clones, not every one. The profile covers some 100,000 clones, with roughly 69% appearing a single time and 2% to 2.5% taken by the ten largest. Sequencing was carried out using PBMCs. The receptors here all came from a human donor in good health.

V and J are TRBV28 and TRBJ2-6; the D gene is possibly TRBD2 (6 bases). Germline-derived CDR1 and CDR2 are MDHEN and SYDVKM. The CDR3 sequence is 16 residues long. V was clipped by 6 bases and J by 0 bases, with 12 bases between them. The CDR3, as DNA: TGTGCCAGCAGGGTACCGGGAGACTCTGGGGCCAACGTCCTGACTTTC. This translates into CASRVPGDSGANVLTF.

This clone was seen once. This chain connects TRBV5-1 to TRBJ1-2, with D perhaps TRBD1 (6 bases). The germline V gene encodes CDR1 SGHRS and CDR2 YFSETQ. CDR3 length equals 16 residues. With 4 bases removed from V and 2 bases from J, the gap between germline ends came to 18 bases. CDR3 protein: CASSPWGTSTNYGYTF. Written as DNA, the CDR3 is TGCGCCAGCAGCCCATGGGGGACATCCACGAACTATGGCTACACCTTC. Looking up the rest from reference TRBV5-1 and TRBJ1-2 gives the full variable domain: KAGVTQTPRYLIKTRGQQVTLSCSPISGHRSVSWYQQTPGQGLQFLFEYFSETQRNKGNFPGRFSGRQFSNSRSEMNVSTLELGDSALYLCASSPWGTSTNYGYTFGSGTRLTVV.

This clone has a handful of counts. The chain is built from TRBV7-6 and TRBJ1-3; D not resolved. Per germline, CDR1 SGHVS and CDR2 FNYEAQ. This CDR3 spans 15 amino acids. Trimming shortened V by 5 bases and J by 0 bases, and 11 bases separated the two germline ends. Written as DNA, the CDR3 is TGTGCCAGCAGCCCAGAGACAAGCTCTGGAAACACCATATATTTT. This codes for CASSPETSSGNTIYF.

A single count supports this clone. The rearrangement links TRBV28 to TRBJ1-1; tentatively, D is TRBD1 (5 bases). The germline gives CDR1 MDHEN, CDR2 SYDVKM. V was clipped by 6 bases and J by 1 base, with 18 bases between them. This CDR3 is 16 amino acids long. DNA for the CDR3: TGTGCCAGCAGAAAACCTCGAGCGGGGGGGAACACTGAAGCTTTCTTT. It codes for CASRKPRAGGNTEAFF.

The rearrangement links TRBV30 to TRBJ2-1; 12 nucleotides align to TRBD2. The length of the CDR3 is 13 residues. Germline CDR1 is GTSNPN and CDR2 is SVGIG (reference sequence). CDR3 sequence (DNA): TGTTCCCTAGCGGGGGGGCCCTACAATGAGCAGTTCTTC. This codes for CSLAGGPYNEQFF.

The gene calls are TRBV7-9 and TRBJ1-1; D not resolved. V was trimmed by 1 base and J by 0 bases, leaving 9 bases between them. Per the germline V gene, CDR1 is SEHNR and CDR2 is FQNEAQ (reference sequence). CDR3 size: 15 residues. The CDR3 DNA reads TGTGCCAGCAGCTTAGGGTGGGCGATGAACACTGAAGCTTTCTTT. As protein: CASSLGWAMNTEAFF.

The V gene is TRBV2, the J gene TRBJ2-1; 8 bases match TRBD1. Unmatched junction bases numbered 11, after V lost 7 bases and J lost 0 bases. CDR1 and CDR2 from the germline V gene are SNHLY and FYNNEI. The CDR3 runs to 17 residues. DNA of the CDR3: TGTGCCAGCAAGGACAGGGTGGGGGTCAGCTCCTACAATGAGCAGTTCTTC. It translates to CASKDRVGVSSYNEQFF.

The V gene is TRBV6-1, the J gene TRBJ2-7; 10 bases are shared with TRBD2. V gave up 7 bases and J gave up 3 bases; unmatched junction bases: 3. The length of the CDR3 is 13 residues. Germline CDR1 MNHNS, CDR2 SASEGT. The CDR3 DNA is TGTGCCAGCACCTCTAGCGGGGGCTACGAGCAGTACTTC. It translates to CASTSSGGYEQYF.

CDR3 region: CAWISGFDNEQFF. The CDR3, as DNA: TGTGCCTGGATTAGCGGGTTCGACAATGAGCAGTTCTTC. The chain couples TRBV30 to TRBJ2-1; 7 bases map to TRBD2. Germline CDR1 and CDR2: GTSNPN and SVGIG (reference sequence). V shed 4 bases, J shed 5 bases, and the junction held 5 bases outside the gene matches. The CDR3 consists of 13 residues.

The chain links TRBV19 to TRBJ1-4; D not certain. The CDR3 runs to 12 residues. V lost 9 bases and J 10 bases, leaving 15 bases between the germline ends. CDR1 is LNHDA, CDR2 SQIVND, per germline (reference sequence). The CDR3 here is CARRRDGRKLFF. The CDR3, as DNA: TGTGCCAGAAGAAGAGACGGGAGAAAACTGTTTTTT.

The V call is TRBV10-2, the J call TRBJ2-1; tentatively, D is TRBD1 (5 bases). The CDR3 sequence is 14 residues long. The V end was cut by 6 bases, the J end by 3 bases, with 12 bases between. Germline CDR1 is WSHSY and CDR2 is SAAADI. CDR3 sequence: CASRPRGSYNEQFF. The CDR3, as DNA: TGCGCCAGCAGACCTAGGGGTAGCTACAATGAGCAGTTCTTC.

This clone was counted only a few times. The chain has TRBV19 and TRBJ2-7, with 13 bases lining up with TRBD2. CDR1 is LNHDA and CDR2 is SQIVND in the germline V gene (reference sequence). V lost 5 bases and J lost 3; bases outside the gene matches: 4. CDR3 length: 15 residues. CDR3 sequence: CASSRGTSGDYEQYF. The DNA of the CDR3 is TGTGCCAGTAGTCGGGGGACTAGCGGGGACTACGAGCAGTACTTC.

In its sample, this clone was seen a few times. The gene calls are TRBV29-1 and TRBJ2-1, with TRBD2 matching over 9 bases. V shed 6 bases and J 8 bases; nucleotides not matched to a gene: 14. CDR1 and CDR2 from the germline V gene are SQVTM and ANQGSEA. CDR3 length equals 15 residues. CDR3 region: CSVRIAGVPSDEQFF. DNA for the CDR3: TGCAGCGTCCGAATAGCGGGAGTTCCATCGGATGAGCAGTTCTTC.

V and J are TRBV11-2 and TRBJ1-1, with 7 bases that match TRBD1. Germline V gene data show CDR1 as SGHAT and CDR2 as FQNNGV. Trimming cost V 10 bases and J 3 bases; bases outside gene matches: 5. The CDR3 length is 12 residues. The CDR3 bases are TGTGCCATCACAGACAGGGACACTGAAGCTTTCTTT. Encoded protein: CAITDRDTEAFF.

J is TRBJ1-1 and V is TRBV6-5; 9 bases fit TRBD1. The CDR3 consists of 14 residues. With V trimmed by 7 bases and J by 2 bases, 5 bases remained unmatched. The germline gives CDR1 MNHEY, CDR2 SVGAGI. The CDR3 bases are TGTGCCAGCAACAACAGGGGGCCAAACACTGAAGCTTTCTTT. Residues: CASNNRGPNTEAFF.

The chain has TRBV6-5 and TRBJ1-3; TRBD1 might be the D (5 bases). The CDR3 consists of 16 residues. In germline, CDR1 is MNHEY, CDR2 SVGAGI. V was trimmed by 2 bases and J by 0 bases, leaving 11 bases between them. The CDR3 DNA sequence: TGTGCCAGCAGTTACGGGGTCACAGGCTCTGGAAACACCATATATTTT. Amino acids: CASSYGVTGSGNTIYF.

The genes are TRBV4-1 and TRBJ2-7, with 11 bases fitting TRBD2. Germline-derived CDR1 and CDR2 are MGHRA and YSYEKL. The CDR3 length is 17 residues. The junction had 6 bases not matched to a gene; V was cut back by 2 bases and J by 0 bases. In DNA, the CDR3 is TGCGCCAGCAGCCAATCTTTTAGCGGGAGGGCCTCCTACGAGCAGTACTTC. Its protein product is CASSQSFSGRASYEQYF.

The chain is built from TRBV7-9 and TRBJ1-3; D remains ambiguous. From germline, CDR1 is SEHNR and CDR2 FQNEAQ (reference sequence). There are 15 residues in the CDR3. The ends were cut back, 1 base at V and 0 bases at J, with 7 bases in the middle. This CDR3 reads CASSLDGSSGNTIYF. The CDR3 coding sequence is TGTGCCAGCAGCTTAGATGGCAGCTCTGGAAACACCATATATTTT.

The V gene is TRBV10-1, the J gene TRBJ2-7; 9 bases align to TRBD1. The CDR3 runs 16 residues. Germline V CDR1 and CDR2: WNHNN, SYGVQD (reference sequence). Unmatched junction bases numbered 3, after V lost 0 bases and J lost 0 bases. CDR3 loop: CASSESTGGDSYEQYF. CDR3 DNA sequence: TGCGCCAGCAGTGAGTCGACAGGGGGAGACTCCTACGAGCAGTACTTC.

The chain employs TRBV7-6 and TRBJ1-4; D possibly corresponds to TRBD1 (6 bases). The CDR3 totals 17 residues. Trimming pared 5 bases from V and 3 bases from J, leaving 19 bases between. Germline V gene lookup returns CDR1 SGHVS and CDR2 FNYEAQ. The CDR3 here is CASSQQGRGLSNEKLFF. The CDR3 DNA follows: TGTGCCAGCAGCCAACAGGGTAGGGGGTTGTCTAATGAAAAACTGTTTTTT.

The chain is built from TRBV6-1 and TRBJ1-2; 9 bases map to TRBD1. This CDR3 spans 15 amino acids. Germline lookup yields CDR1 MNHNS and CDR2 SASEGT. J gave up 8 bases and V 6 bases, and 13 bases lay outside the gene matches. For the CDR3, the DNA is TGTGCCAGCAGGTACACAGGGGGCCGGGGGGAAGGCTACACCTTC. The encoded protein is CASRYTGGRGEGYTF.

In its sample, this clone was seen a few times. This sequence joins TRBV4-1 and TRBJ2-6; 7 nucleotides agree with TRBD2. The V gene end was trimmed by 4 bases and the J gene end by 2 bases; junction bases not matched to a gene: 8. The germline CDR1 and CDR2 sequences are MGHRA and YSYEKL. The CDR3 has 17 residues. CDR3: CASSRAGLVTGANVLTF. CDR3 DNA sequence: TGCGCCAGCAGCCGAGCGGGACTTGTCACTGGGGCCAACGTCCTGACTTTC.